This TCR beta chain originates from a study of T and B cells in COVID-19 patients. Overall study: COVID-19 patients gave peripheral blood either during active infection or after recovery.

Study-level points and caveats: Clonality of TRB repertoires was high in active COVID-19; recovery brought above-healthy diversity and richness.

About this clonotype: Its matching antigen is unknown.

TRB was amplified from roughly 250-500 ng of blood genomic DNA. The length of the CDR3 is 15 residues. V was clipped by 5 bases and J by 3 bases; unmatched bases: 7. CDR1 LNHDA and CDR2 SQIVND come from the germline V gene (reference sequence). TRB rearrangements were amplified by multiplex PCR with BIOMED2 TRB-A/B primers. Each CDR3 protein is one row after TCRdb ran MiXCR on the multiplex PCR reads. The sample has just over 7,000 distinct CDR3 sequences, roughly a third seen once. V usage is TRBV19 and J usage is TRBJ1-2; 9 nucleotides line up with TRBD1. This receptor was obtained from a human donor with active COVID-19. The sequenced sample consisted of blood. Written as DNA, the CDR3 is TGTGCCAGTAGTTCGGACAGGGGACATGACTATGGCTACACCTTC. It is translated as CASSSDRGHDYGYTF.